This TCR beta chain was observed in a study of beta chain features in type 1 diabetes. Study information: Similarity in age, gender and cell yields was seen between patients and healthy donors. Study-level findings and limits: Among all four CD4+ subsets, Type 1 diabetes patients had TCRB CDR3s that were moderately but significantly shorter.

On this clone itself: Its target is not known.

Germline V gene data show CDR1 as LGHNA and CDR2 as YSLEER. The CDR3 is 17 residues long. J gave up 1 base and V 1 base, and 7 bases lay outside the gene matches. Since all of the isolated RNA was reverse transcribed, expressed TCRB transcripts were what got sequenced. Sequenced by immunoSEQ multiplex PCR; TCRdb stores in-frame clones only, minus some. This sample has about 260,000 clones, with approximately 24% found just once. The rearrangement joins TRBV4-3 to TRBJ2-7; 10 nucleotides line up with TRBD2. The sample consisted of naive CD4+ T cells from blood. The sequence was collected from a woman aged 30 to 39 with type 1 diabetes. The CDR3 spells CASSQGGGLADSYEQYF. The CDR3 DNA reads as TGCGCCAGCAGCCAAGGGGGCGGACTAGCGGATTCCTACGAGCAGTACTTC.